The present T cell receptor (beta chain) was sequenced within a study of a mutant IDH1 vaccine in newly diagnosed glioma (dated by TCRdb to 2020 to 2022). General notes on the study: Vaccination started 4-6 weeks after radiotherapy alone, or was given together with temozolomide cycles in the groups whose treatment included chemotherapy. Longitudinal TCRB deep sequencing was done for 25 treated patients, wherever samples were available for exploratory analyses. Prior to enrollment, patients had been given standard therapy consisting of radiotherapy alone, temozolomide alone, or radiochemotherapy with temozolomide, with the combination given to most patients. Visit V12 was the week-35 safety follow-up and visit V13 was the week-47 end of study. Six visits were used for peripheral blood collection: V03 (baseline), V05, V07, V10, V12 and V13. Of the 30 or so patients who were treated, 62.5% were male and roughly 40% were female, and the mean age was about 40 years.

This specimen's time point label, per the study, means: week 47, end of study. A 20-mer mutant IDH1 peptide at 300 micrograms in Montanide made up each vaccine dose, which was injected subcutaneously together with topical imiquimod. Eight vaccinations were administered to patients in weeks 1, 3, 5, 7, 11, 15, 19 and 23, corresponding to visits V03 through V10. All donors had newly diagnosed IDH1-mutant astrocytomas of WHO grade 3 or 4 that showed loss of nuclear ATRX. The samples were drawn from NOA16, a multicentre, single-arm, open-label phase I trial in Germany that tested a mutant IDH1 peptide vaccine in humans for the first time. Genomic DNA for TCRB sequencing was isolated from EDTA blood with the DNeasy Blood and Tissue Kit. Libraries were constructed by the immunoSEQ multiplex PCR assay. Rearranged TCR beta chain sequences were amplified using the hsTCRB Kit according to the manufacturer's protocol. Sequencing of TCRB libraries was carried out on an Illumina MiSeq. The published analysis was carried out like this. The kit vendor's proprietary platform handled demultiplexing, trimming and gene mapping. This immuneACCESS table, as held by TCRdb, lists in-frame sequences with V and J called but not all clones. Of the missing ones, under half trace to an unresolved V gene in checked studies; the others have no known cause. V and J calls and clone size are given by that table; D and trimming were obtained from the DNA. The sample table lists approximately 56,000 clones, about 80% of them with a count of one. The biggest ten clones account for about 5% of the sample.

As concerns this clone: Its antigen specificity is not known. No base quality values were provided; no much bigger clone lies one nucleotide off.

Broad study findings and their caveats: Pseudoprogression appeared unrelated to alterations in the top peripheral T cell clonotypes detected by TCRB sequencing. It was noted by the authors that analyses of patient blood samples could not be reproduced owing to sample limitations. Immune responses induced by the vaccine were seen in around 94% of patients across multiple MHC alleles. PBMC samples for TCRB deep sequencing were selected based on availability.

V is shortened by 2 bases, J by 0 bases, and the region joining them spans 18 bases. The germline V gene specifies SGDLS as CDR1 and YYNGEE as CDR2. The CDR3, from cysteine to phenylalanine, totals 18 residues. Left in the record is the CDR3 DNA by itself, 54 bases read in frame from the first base. The source of this sequence is a man aged 45 to 65 with glioma. This chain is built from TRBV9 and TRBJ1-3; TRBD1 is perhaps the D gene, given 6 matching bases. This sample comprised PBMCs, obtained from a glioma patient whose treatment included an IDH1 peptide vaccine. The sequenced DNA: TGTGCCAGCAGCGTTGGGGTCGGGACACTGACCTCTGGAAACACCATATATTTT. This is translated as CASSVGVGTLTSGNTIYF.